The next 6 T cell receptor beta chains were all read from a single sample in a study of OX40 agonist ivuxolimab in advanced cancers. Data came from immunoSEQ multiplex PCR; TCRdb stores just in-frame clones and leaves some out. Here the sample spans around 60,000 clones, approximately 88% being singletons. The material sequenced was CD4+ or CD8+ T cells sorted from blood, taken in a trial of the OX40 agonist ivuxolimab. All receptors come from an adult with an advanced solid tumor such as melanoma, head and neck, liver or kidney cancer.

This chain connects TRBV25-1 to TRBJ1-3; 10 bases match TRBD1. Germline CDR1 and CDR2: MGHDK and SYGVNS. This CDR3 has 15 amino acids. CDR3 sequence reads: CASRDRGGAGNTIYF. DNA for the CDR3: TGTGCTAGCCGGGACAGGGGAGGAGCTGGAAACACCATATATTTT.

J is TRBJ1-4 and V is TRBV7-9, with D possibly being TRBD1 (5 bases). The V gene's germline CDR1 is SEHNR and CDR2 FQNEAQ (reference sequence). V dropped 5 bases and J dropped 2 bases, with 9 bases sitting between them. This CDR3 is 14 amino acids long. The CDR3 is CASSPRDTNEKLFF. The CDR3 DNA follows: TGTGCCAGCAGCCCCCGGGACACTAATGAAAAACTGTTTTTT.

This chain connects TRBV7-2 to TRBJ2-5, with D uncertain. The length of the CDR3 is 11 residues. Germline V gene sequence: CDR1 SGHTA, CDR2 FQGNSA. With 2 bases removed from V and 2 bases from J, the gap between germline ends came to 0 bases. This CDR3 reads CASSLQETQYF. In nucleotides, the CDR3 is TGTGCCAGCAGCTTACAAGAGACCCAGTACTTC.

The gene calls are TRBV10-3 and TRBJ1-4; no clear D gene. Trimming removed 2 bases from V and 4 bases from J, with 11 bases in between. The V gene's germline CDR1 is ENHRY and CDR2 SYGVKD. The CDR3 is made up of 15 amino acids. CDR3 sequence: CAISEHGPYNEKLFF. CDR3 nucleotide sequence: TGTGCCATCAGTGAGCATGGGCCCTATAATGAAAAACTGTTTTTT.

This clone was counted a single time. The rearrangement uses TRBV5-1 and TRBJ1-2, with D perhaps matching TRBD1 (6 bases). Germline V gene data show CDR1 as SGHRS and CDR2 as YFSETQ. Between the trimmed V and J ends, which lost 5 bases and 8 bases, there was a span of 16 bases. This CDR3 is 13 amino acids long. CDR3 in amino acids: CASSLKQGDGYTF. Written as DNA, the CDR3 is TGCGCCAGCAGTCTCAAACAGGGAGACGGCTACACCTTC.

The chain links TRBV27 to TRBJ1-1; 7 bases align to TRBD1. Germline lookup yields CDR1 MNHEY and CDR2 SMNVEV (reference sequence). Losses at the gene ends were 3 bases for V and 2 bases for J; bases not matched to a gene: 6. CDR3 length: 15 amino acids. CDR3 bases: TGTGCCAGCAGTTTCTGGGGGACAGACAACACTGAAGCTTTCTTT. Its translation: CASSFWGTDNTEAFF.